The clone carrying this TCR beta chain is a singleton in its sample. The data originate from a study of blood T cell repertoires in COVID-19. The germline gives CDR1 LGHNA, CDR2 YSLEER. V was cut by 0 bases and J by 0 bases, with 12 bases left in between. CDR3 length equals 18 residues. Authors' analysis steps: The authors estimated nucleated cell counts from reference gene primer amplification. The protocol was immunoSEQ multiplex PCR, while the TCRdb copy is restricted to in-frame clones and leaves out a portion. Clone size and V and J calls were adopted from that table, with D and trimming inferred from the DNA. The sample consists of roughly 210,000 clones, about 88% of them appearing once.

The sequencing input was peripheral blood. This TCR was recovered from a man in his 70s with acute or convalescent COVID-19. The V call is TRBV4-3, the J call TRBJ1-6; D gene unclear. DNA of the CDR3: TGCGCCAGCAGCCAAGATGTCTTTGGGAGCTCCTATAATTCACCCCTCCACTTT. It is translated as CASSQDVFGSSYNSPLHF.